The rows below give T cell receptor beta chains drawn from one sample of a study of brain metastases from non-small cell lung cancer. The method was immunoSEQ multiplex PCR; TCRdb's version includes in-frame clones alone and lacks a portion of them. The sample comprises around 760 clones, around 85% of which are singletons, and approximately 7% rests with the top ten. The sequenced sample consisted of tissue from a brain metastasis. These receptors all stem from a donor older than 35 with non-small cell lung cancer. CDR3s include the opening cysteine and the closing phenylalanine or tryptophan.

>TRBJ2-1|TRBV19
CASSKLAGAYNEQFF
>TRBJ2-1|TRBV4-1
CASSQDLSGGLNEQFF
>TRBJ2-2|TRBV18
CASSPRTGGGTGELFF
>TRBJ2-5|TRBV19
CARSGEQETQYF
>TRBJ1-2|TRBV25-1
CASSELDSNYGYTF
>TRBJ2-3|TRBV4-1
CASSQALAGGSDTQYF